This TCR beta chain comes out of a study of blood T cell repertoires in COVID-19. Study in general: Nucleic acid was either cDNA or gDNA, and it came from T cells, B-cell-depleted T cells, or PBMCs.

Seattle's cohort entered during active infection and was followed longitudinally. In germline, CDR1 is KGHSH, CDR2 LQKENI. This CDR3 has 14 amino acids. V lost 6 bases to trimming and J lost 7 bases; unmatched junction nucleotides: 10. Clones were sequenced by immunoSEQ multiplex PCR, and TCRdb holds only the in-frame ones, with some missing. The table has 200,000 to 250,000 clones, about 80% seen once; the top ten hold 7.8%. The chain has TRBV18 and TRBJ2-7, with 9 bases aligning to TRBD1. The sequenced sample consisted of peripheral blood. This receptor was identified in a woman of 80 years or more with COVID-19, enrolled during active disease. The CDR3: CASSKDTGGREQYF. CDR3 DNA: TGTGCCAGCTCCAAGGATACAGGGGGCCGGGAGCAGTACTTC.